Each of the 24 T cell receptor beta chains below was sequenced from the same sample in a study of cytomegalovirus exposure and HLA in healthy donors. PCR amplification relied on 60 Vbeta primers (plus 13 Jbeta primers). TCRdb's table, derived via immunoSEQ multiplex PCR, lists solely in-frame clones and lacks some. The table has approximately 180,000 clones, roughly four fifths seen once. The source material was PBMCs. The receptor set was obtained from a man aged 18-30 years in good health and CMV-seronegative.

This clone was recorded only once. The chain couples TRBV30 to TRBJ2-7, with 13 bases matching TRBD2. Germline CDR1 is GTSNPN and CDR2 is SVGIG (reference sequence). The CDR3 length is 18 residues. J was trimmed by 4 bases and V by 2 bases; bases with no gene match: 14. CDR3 loop: CAWSPGLAGRSLIYEQYF. The CDR3 DNA is TGTGCCTGGAGTCCGGGACTAGCGGGAAGGTCCCTTATTTACGAGCAGTACTTC.

In DNA form, the CDR3 reads TGTGCCAGCAGTGAGCCGGGACAGGGTGGGTACGAGCAGTACTTC. The encoded protein is CASSEPGQGGYEQYF. This rearrangement joins TRBV6-1 to TRBJ2-7; 9 positions match TRBD1. CDR3 length equals 15 residues. The germline V gene encodes CDR1 MNHNS and CDR2 SASEGT. The ends lost 3 bases at V and 4 bases at J; junction bases unmatched: 7.

The V call is TRBV29-1, the J call TRBJ2-7; TRBD1 agrees at 7 bases. The CDR3 runs 17 residues. The V segment lost 2 bases and the J segment 3 bases; nucleotides outside the gene matches: 16. Germline values: CDR1 SQVTM, CDR2 ANQGSEA. CDR3 sequence: CSVEQSSNSGGIYEQYF. The CDR3, as DNA: TGCAGCGTTGAACAGTCCTCTAACTCAGGGGGTATCTACGAGCAGTACTTC.

The V call is TRBV5-4, the J call TRBJ2-1; maybe TRBD1 (5 bases). Between the trimmed V and J ends, which lost 0 bases and 3 bases, there was a span of 13 bases. CDR1 is SGHNT, CDR2 YYREEE, per germline (reference sequence). The CDR3 loop spans 16 amino acids. This chain's CDR3 is CASSLEGATLYNEQFF. The CDR3 region has the DNA TGTGCCAGCAGCTTGGAAGGGGCCACTCTCTACAATGAGCAGTTCTTC.

The chain combines TRBV15 with TRBJ1-2, with D perhaps matching TRBD1 (5 bases). Germline-derived CDR1 and CDR2 are LNHNV and YYDKDF (reference sequence). V shed 3 bases and J shed 0 bases, with 14 bases lying between them. The CDR3 spans 16 residues. The CDR3 DNA reads TGTGCCACCAGCAGGGAGTGGGGGGTACCTAACTATGGCTACACCTTC. Its translation is CATSREWGVPNYGYTF.

The V gene is TRBV2, the J gene TRBJ1-2, with a weak D call TRBD1 (6 bases). Looked up from germline, CDR1 is SNHLY and CDR2 is FYNNEI. The CDR3 loop spans 14 amino acids. Deletions cut 2 bases from V and 4 bases from J, with 11 bases between. CDR3 in DNA: TGTGCCAGCAGTGAAATCCGGGACACCTATGGCTACACCTTC. Protein: CASSEIRDTYGYTF. The full variable domain, rest sourced from reference TRBV2 and TRBJ1-2, is EPEVTQTPSHQVTQMGQEVILRCVPISNHLYFYWYRQILGQKVEFLVSFYNNEISEKSEIFDDQFSVERPDGSNFTLKIRSTKLEDSAMYFCASSEIRDTYGYTFGSGTRLTVV.

This chain uses TRBV6-1 with TRBJ2-2; 12 bases are a match to TRBD2. Unmatched junction bases numbered 9, after V lost 1 base and J lost 6 bases. This CDR3 has 18 residues. Germline V gene lookup returns CDR1 MNHNS and CDR2 SASEGT. CDR3 DNA sequence: TGTGCCAGCAGTGAAGATGGTCTAGCGGGAGGGCAACCCGGGGAGCTGTTTTTT. Its translation is CASSEDGLAGGQPGELFF.

The J gene is TRBJ2-7, the V gene TRBV14; 8 bases are shared with TRBD1. The CDR3 runs 15 residues. Trimming cost V 2 bases and J 2 bases; bases outside gene matches: 5. Germline V lookup: CDR1 SGHDN, CDR2 FVKESK. CDR3 region: CASSQRTGSTYEQYF. CDR3 DNA sequence: TGTGCCAGCAGCCAACGGACAGGGAGTACCTACGAGCAGTACTTC.

The rearrangement joins TRBV7-9 to TRBJ2-5, with D unclear. Germline V gene sequence: CDR1 SEHNR, CDR2 FQNEAQ (reference sequence). Between the trimmed V and J ends, which lost 5 bases and 6 bases, there was a span of 7 bases. There are 11 residues in the CDR3. CDR3 in amino acids: CASSPRKTQYF. CDR3 nucleotides: TGTGCCAGCAGCCCGAGGAAGACCCAGTACTTC.

The gene calls are TRBV6-6 and TRBJ2-1, with D possibly being TRBD1 (6 bases). This CDR3 comprises 12 residues. V dropped 11 bases and J dropped 4 bases, with 12 bases sitting between them. Germline CDR1 reads MNHNY; CDR2 reads SVGAGI (reference sequence). This CDR3 reads CAGGQLYNEQFF. The CDR3 nucleotides read TGTGCCGGCGGACAGCTATACAATGAGCAGTTCTTC.

The chain uses TRBV6-6 and TRBJ2-2; D possibly corresponds to TRBD1 (6 bases). The CDR3 has 15 amino acids. The germline V and J ends were trimmed by 7 bases and 4 bases, with 16 bases remaining between them. Germline lookup yields CDR1 MNHNY and CDR2 SVGAGI (reference sequence). The CDR3 region has the DNA TGTGCCAGCACATCAACAGGGTTGGGCACCGGGGAGCTGTTTTTT. Translation: CASTSTGLGTGELFF.

The chain employs TRBV7-9 and TRBJ1-1; TRBD1 is a possible D gene (5 bases). The CDR3 is 17 residues long. Deletions cut 2 bases from V and 1 base from J, with 17 bases between. CDR1 and CDR2 (germline): SEHNR, FQNEAQ (reference sequence). The CDR3 sequence: CASSLRPPGWANTEAFF. CDR3 in DNA: TGTGCCAGCAGCTTACGCCCACCAGGGTGGGCGAACACTGAAGCTTTCTTT.

The V gene is TRBV10-3, the J gene TRBJ1-2; TRBD1 matches 7 bases. The V segment lost 0 bases and the J segment 4 bases; nucleotides outside the gene matches: 2. The CDR3 runs 14 residues. Germline V gene sequence: CDR1 ENHRY, CDR2 SYGVKD. The CDR3 coding sequence is TGTGCCATCAGTGAGTCCGGGACAGTCTATGGCTACACCTTC. Translating it yields CAISESGTVYGYTF.

The chain combines TRBV28 with TRBJ2-7; 12 bases map to TRBD1. V was pared by 6 bases and J by 6 bases, with 9 bases of the junction left unmatched. The CDR3 length is 15 residues. Germline-derived CDR1 and CDR2 are MDHEN and SYDVKM. CDR3 sequence reads: CASSGTGTGGGEQYF. CDR3 nucleotides: TGTGCCAGCAGCGGGACCGGGACAGGGGGCGGCGAGCAGTACTTC.

V is TRBV28 and J is TRBJ1-6; no firm D call. The germline V gene encodes CDR1 MDHEN and CDR2 SYDVKM. With 6 bases removed from V and 3 bases from J, the gap between germline ends came to 21 bases. The CDR3 is made up of 18 amino acids. The DNA of the CDR3 is TGTGCCAGCAGGCGGGTCGGGCTACAGAACCTCTATAATTCACCCCTCCACTTT. Its translation is CASRRVGLQNLYNSPLHF.

This clone was counted once. The chain has TRBV5-4 and TRBJ2-7, with D possibly TRBD2 on 7 matching bases. Trimming stripped 2 bases from V and 0 bases from J, with 18 bases between. There are 17 residues in the CDR3. Looked up from germline, CDR1 is SGHNT and CDR2 is YYREEE (reference sequence). The CDR3 here is CASSFSLQGGFSYEQYF. The CDR3 DNA follows: TGTGCCAGCAGCTTCTCCCTACAGGGAGGGTTCTCCTACGAGCAGTACTTC.

The chain has TRBV2 and TRBJ1-1; the D is unclear. Trimming shortened V by 6 bases and J by 1 base, and 12 bases separated the two germline ends. Germline V CDR1 and CDR2: SNHLY, FYNNEI. The CDR3 is 14 residues long. The CDR3 region has the DNA TGTGCCAGCAGGGTCTTCAGCGGGAACACTGAAGCTTTCTTT. Translation: CASRVFSGNTEAFF.

The V gene is TRBV19, the J gene TRBJ2-5, with a weak D call TRBD1 (6 bases). With 3 bases removed from V and 0 bases from J, the gap between germline ends came to 8 bases. The germline CDR1 and CDR2 sequences are LNHDA and SQIVND (reference sequence). The length of the CDR3 is 14 residues. CDR3 residues: CASSIPGDQETQYF. CDR3 bases: TGTGCCAGTAGTATCCCAGGGGACCAAGAGACCCAGTACTTC.

The chain is built from TRBV27 and TRBJ1-2, with D possibly TRBD1 on 5 matching bases. Trimming cost V 5 bases and J 10 bases, with 17 bases left between them. Germline-derived CDR1 and CDR2 are MNHEY and SMNVEV (reference sequence). This CDR3 is built from 13 residues. This chain's CDR3 is CASSPQGLMVYTF. The CDR3 nucleotides are TGTGCCAGCAGTCCCCAGGGACTTATGGTCTACACCTTC.

This clone has a single count. The chain couples TRBV20-1 to TRBJ2-7; D remains ambiguous. In germline, CDR1 is DFQATT, CDR2 SNEGSKA (reference sequence). The germline V and J ends were trimmed by 3 bases and 6 bases, with 6 bases remaining between them. The CDR3 length is 10 residues. CDR3: CSASIREQYF. The CDR3 nucleotides read TGCAGTGCTAGTATTCGCGAGCAGTACTTC.

This sequence joins TRBV7-2 and TRBJ2-3, with a weak D call TRBD2 (6 bases). V lost 5 bases, J lost 2 bases, and 17 bases lay in between. The germline V gene encodes CDR1 SGHTA and CDR2 FQGNSA. CDR3 length equals 16 residues. The DNA for the CDR3 is TGTGCCAGCAGCCTCCAAGGAGGGGCCAACACAGATACGCAGTATTTT. It encodes CASSLQGGANTDTQYF.

In this sample, this clone turned up a few times. The chain uses TRBV4-1 and TRBJ2-7; possible D gene TRBD2, 6 bases. The CDR3 loop spans 15 amino acids. The germline gives CDR1 MGHRA, CDR2 YSYEKL. Deletions cut 0 bases from V and 6 bases from J, with 15 bases between. In DNA form, the CDR3 reads TGCGCCAGCAGCCAAGAGGGGGGTCAGTTCAGCGAGCAGTACTTC. Its protein product is CASSQEGGQFSEQYF.

This chain uses TRBV4-3 with TRBJ1-2; the D is unclear. Trimming pared 0 bases from V and 4 bases from J, leaving 21 bases between. Germline values: CDR1 LGHNA, CDR2 YSLEER. The CDR3 extends over 18 amino acids. The CDR3 DNA reads as TGCGCCAGCAGCCAAGATCTTGATCCGAGAAGTAAAGTCTATGGCTACACCTTC. It specifies CASSQDLDPRSKVYGYTF.

The chain links TRBV6-5 to TRBJ2-7; a possible D gene is TRBD1 (5 bases). Germline-derived CDR1 and CDR2 are MNHEY and SVGAGI. The CDR3 has 13 amino acids. Trimming left V 4 bases short and J 7 bases short, with 14 bases between. The CDR3 spells CASSFSGLWEQYF. CDR3 coding DNA: TGTGCCAGCAGTTTTTCAGGGTTGTGGGAGCAGTACTTC.